The entry that follows covers one T cell receptor beta chain sequence. The antigen remains unidentified. The CDR3 loop spans 15 amino acids. CDR1 is MNHEY and CDR2 is SVGAGI in the germline V gene. Trimming pared 0 bases from V and 10 bases from J, leaving 15 bases between. TCRdb reprocessed the reads with MiXCR, giving one entry per CDR3 protein. The sample has some 500,000 distinct CDR3 sequences; roughly a third are singletons. The data were obtained in a study of T cell repertoires in cytomegalovirus infection. The chain couples TRBV6-5 to TRBJ1-4; D is unclear. The source was cultured PBMCs, collected from culture after CMV antigen stimulation. The clonotype comes from a human donor in good health (CMV status not recorded). Some clones in this sample may be carry-over from other donors' samples. CDR3 in amino acids: CASSYSSGPKGKLFF. CDR3 bases: TGTGCCAGCAGTTACTCCAGCGGCCCCAAAGGAAAACTGTTTTTT.